This entry concerns a single T cell receptor (beta chain). As yet, its antigen is unknown. Overall study findings and caveats: Whole repertoires were not studied in the larger cohort, only one V-J beta rearrangement. Tumor Tregs overlapped most with tumor, then blood, naive CD4+ cells.

The V end was cut by 1 base, the J end by 6 bases, with 13 bases between. The germline V gene encodes CDR1 MGHRA and CDR2 YSYEKL. CDR3 length: 14 residues. Full-length variable regions came from constant-region reverse primers plus semi-nested Nested Universal Primer A PCR. TCRdb passed the 5' RACE reads through MiXCR, listing each CDR3 protein once. The sample yields 7,000 or so distinct CDR3 sequences, 73% seen once. Tregs were sorted as CD4+CD25+CD127-/low cells. What was sequenced was tumor-infiltrating Tregs sorted from the breast tumor. This clonotype was sampled from a female donor with breast cancer. V gene TRBV4-1 combines with J gene TRBJ2-7, with D possibly TRBD1 on 6 matching bases. The CDR3 reads CASSQADRDGEQYF. As DNA, the CDR3 is TGCGCCAGCAGCCAAGCGGACAGAGACGGCGAGCAGTACTTC.